This T cell receptor (beta chain) originates from a study of OX40 agonist ivuxolimab in advanced cancers. Study background: Intravenous ivuxolimab was administered to patients every 2 weeks at 0.01 to 10 mg/kg. Having had anti-PD-1, anti-PD-L1 or anti-CTLA-4 therapy before was allowed, and about 42% had some. Patients with hepatocellular carcinoma, melanoma, renal cell or head and neck cancer made up the dose-escalation patients. Study observations and caveats: The study found that CD8+ T cells averaged more expanded clones than CD4+.

Worth noting for this clone: The antigen is unknown.

Measured with immunoSEQ multiplex PCR; TCRdb has only the in-frame clones, and not every one. Of approximately 69,000 clones listed, around 83% are singletons. The TCR comes from an adult with an advanced solid tumor such as melanoma, head and neck, liver or kidney cancer. Here the sequenced sample was CD4+ or CD8+ T cells sorted from blood, taken in a trial of the OX40 agonist ivuxolimab.

CDR3 in amino acids: CAIGDSLNTEAFF. The CDR3 region has the DNA TGTGCCATCGGAGACAGCCTGAACACTGAAGCTTTCTTT. This rearrangement joins TRBV10-3 to TRBJ1-1; D is possibly TRBD1 (5 bases). Germline-derived CDR1 and CDR2 are ENHRY and SYGVKD. The germline V and J ends were trimmed by 8 bases and 0 bases, with 10 bases remaining between them. The CDR3 spans 13 residues.